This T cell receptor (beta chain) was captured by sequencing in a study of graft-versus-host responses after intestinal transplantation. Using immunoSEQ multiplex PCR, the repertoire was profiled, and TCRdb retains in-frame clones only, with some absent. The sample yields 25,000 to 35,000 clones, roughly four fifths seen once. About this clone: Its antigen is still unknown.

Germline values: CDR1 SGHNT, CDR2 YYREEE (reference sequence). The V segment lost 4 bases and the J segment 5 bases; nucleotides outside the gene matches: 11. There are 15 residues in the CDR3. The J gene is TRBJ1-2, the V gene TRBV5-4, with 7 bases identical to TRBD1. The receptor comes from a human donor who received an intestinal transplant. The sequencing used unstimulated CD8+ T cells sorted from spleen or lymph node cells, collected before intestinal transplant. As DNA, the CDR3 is TGTGCCAGCAGCCTCGACAGGGTCTATCTATATGGCTACACCTTC. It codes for CASSLDRVYLYGYTF.